This record covers a single T cell receptor beta chain. Its antigen is not known. The data were obtained in a study of PD-1 blockade in mismatch repair-deficient tumors. As for the study in general: Patients had fewer than 15 mismatch repair-deficient cancer types and were previously treated and progressing.

Germline CDR1 reads SGHNT; CDR2 reads YYREEE (reference sequence). The CDR3 has 15 residues. V was pared by 2 bases and J by 4 bases, with 13 bases between. Every patient had mismatch repair deficiency by PCR or immunohistochemistry. TCRs were sequenced from three patients responding to pembrolizumab. Whole-study findings and limits: Tumor-resident clones, often undetectable pretreatment in blood, expanded then contracted after pembrolizumab.

The protocol was immunoSEQ multiplex PCR, while the TCRdb copy is restricted to in-frame clones and leaves out a portion. The data show about 67,000 clones, around 73% seen once. The chain couples TRBV5-4 to TRBJ1-3, with TRBD1 as a possible D gene (6 bases). This clonotype was sampled from an adult with mismatch repair-deficient cancer. The material was peripheral blood, obtained 2 weeks after starting pembrolizumab. The CDR3, as DNA: TGTGCCAGCAGCTTAGTGGGGGCATCAGGAAACACCATATATTTT. It specifies CASSLVGASGNTIYF.